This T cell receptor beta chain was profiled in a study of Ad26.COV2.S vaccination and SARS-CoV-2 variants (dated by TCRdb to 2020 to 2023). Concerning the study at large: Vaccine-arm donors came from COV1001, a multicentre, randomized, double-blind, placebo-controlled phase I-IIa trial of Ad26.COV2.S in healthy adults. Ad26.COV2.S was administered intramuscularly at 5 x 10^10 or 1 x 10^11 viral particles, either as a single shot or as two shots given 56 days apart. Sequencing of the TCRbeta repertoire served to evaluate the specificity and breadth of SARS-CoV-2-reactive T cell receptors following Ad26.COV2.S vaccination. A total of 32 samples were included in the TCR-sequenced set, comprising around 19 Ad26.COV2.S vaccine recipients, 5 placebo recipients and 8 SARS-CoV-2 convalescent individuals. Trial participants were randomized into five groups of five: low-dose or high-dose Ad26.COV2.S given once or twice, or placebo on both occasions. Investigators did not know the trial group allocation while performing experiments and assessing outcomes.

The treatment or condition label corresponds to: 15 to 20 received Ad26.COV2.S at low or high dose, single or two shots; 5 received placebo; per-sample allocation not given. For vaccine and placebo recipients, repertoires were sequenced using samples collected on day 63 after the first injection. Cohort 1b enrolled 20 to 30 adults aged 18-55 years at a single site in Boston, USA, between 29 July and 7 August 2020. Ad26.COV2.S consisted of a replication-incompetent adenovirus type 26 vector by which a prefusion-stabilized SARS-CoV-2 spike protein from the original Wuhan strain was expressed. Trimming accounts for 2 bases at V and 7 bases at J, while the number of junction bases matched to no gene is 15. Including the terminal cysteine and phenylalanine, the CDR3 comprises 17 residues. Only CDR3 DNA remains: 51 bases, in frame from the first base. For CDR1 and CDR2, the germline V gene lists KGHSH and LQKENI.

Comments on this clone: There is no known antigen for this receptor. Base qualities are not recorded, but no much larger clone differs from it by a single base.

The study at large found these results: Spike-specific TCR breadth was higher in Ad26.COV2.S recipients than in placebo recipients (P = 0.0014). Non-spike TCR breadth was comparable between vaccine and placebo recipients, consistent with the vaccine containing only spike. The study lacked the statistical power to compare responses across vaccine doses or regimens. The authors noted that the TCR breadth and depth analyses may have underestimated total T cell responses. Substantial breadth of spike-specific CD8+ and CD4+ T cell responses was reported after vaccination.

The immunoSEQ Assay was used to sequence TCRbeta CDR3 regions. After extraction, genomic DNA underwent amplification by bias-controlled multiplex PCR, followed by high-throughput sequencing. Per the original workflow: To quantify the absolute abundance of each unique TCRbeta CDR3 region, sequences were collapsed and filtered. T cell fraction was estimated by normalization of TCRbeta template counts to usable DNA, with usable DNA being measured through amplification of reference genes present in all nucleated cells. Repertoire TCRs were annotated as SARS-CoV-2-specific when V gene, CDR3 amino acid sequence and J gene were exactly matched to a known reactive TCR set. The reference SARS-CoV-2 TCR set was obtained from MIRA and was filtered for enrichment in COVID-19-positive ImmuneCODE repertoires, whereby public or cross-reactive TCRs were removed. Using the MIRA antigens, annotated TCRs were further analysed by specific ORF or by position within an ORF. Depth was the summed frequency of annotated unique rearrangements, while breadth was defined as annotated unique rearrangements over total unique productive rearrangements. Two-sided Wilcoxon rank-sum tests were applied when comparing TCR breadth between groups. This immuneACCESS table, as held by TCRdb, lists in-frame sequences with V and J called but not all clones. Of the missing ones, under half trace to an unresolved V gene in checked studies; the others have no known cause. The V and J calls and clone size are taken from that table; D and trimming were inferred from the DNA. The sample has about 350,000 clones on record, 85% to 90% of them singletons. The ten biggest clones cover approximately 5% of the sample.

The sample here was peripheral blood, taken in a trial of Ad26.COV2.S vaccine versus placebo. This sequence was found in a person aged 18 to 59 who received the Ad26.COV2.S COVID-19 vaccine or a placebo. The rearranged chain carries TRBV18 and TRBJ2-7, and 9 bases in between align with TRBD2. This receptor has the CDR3 CASSPGFFSGSSKEQYF. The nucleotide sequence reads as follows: TGTGCCAGCTCACCAGGTTTTTTTAGCGGGAGTTCGAAAGAGCAGTACTTC. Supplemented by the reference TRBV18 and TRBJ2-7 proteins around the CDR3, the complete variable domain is NAGVMQNPRHLVRRRGQEARLRCSPMKGHSHVYWYRQLPEEGLKFMVYLQKENIIDESGMPKERFSAEFPKEGPSILRIQQVVRGDSAAYFCASSPGFFSGSSKEQYFGPGTRLTVT.